These T cell receptor beta chains were read from a single sample in a study of blood T cell repertoires in COVID-19. The protocol was immunoSEQ multiplex PCR, while the TCRdb copy is restricted to in-frame clones and leaves out a portion. The table lists about 270,000 clones, 65% to 90% of them singletons, with about an eighth in the top ten. Specimen: peripheral blood. The receptors were sampled from a human donor in a cohort sampled during active COVID-19. Both conserved end residues are part of each CDR3. D genes are given only for firm matches. The listing skips clone size in some rows; elsewhere it reads once, few, many or a size class.

d_call	v_call	clone_size	j_call	cdr3_aa	cdr3_nt
TRBD1	TRBV28	few	TRBJ1-1	CASSETGTNAEAFF	TGTGCCAGCAGTGAGACAGGGACGAACGCTGAAGCTTTCTTT
-	TRBV19	-	TRBJ1-1	CASSIRGGIFF	TGTGCCAGTAGTATCCGGGGCGGGATTTTCTTT
-	TRBV27	-	TRBJ1-1	CASSLSPGGGRTEAFF	TGTGCCAGCAGTCTTTCGCCGGGAGGGGGGAGGACTGAAGCTTTCTTT
-	TRBV9	few	TRBJ1-2	CASSPQTRYGYTF	TGTGCCAGCAGCCCTCAGACAAGATATGGCTACACCTTC
-	TRBV5-1	-	TRBJ2-7	CASSNPRGSYEQYF	TGCGCCAGCAGCAACCCACGGGGATCCTACGAGCAGTACTTC
-	TRBV7-9	-	TRBJ1-2	CASSLGTLTNYGYTF	TGTGCCAGCAGCTTAGGGACACTGACTAACTATGGCTACACCTTC
TRBD2	TRBV30	-	TRBJ2-1	CAWSTQPGLSNEQFF	TGTGCCTGGAGTACCCAACCGGGACTAAGCAATGAGCAGTTCTTC
-	TRBV11-2	once	TRBJ1-1	CASSLGRQANTEAFF	TGTGCCAGCAGCTTAGGCCGGCAGGCTAACACTGAAGCTTTCTTT
-	TRBV19	-	TRBJ2-5	CASSELRGETQYF	TGTGCCAGTTCAGAACTACGCGGGGAGACCCAGTACTTC
TRBD1	TRBV19	-	TRBJ1-2	CASRETGFVSGYTF	TGTGCCAGTAGGGAGACAGGGTTCGTATCTGGCTACACCTTC
TRBD2	TRBV4-3	-	TRBJ2-3	CASSQEAGTDTQYF	TGCGCCAGCAGCCAAGAAGCGGGGACAGATACGCAGTATTTT
TRBD1	TRBV28	-	TRBJ2-7	CASSWTGSRLMVEQYF	TGTGCCAGCAGTTGGACAGGGTCCCGGCTAATGGTCGAGCAGTACTTC
TRBD2	TRBV7-9	few	TRBJ2-2	CASSAGAGELFF	TGTGCCAGCAGTGCGGGGGCCGGGGAGCTGTTTTTT
-	TRBV2	-	TRBJ1-5	CASSLDRFQPQHF	TGTGCCAGCAGTCTTGACAGGTTTCAGCCCCAGCATTTT
TRBD1	TRBV28	-	TRBJ1-2	CASSQTGGINYGYTF	TGTGCCAGCAGTCAGACAGGGGGTATAAACTATGGCTACACCTTC
TRBD1	TRBV5-6	-	TRBJ1-4	CASTIGQGYEKLFF	TGTGCCAGCACCATTGGACAGGGGTACGAAAAACTGTTTTTT
TRBD1	TRBV5-1	-	TRBJ2-5	CASRGGQGVSETQYF	TGCGCCAGCAGGGGAGGACAGGGGGTCTCTGAGACCCAGTACTTC
-	TRBV18	-	TRBJ2-3	CASSLDGSTDTQYF	TGTGCCAGCTCACTTGACGGGAGCACAGATACGCAGTATTTT
TRBD2	TRBV6-2/TRBV6-3	-	TRBJ2-7	CASSPPGLASYEQYF	TGTGCCAGCAGTCCCCCGGGACTAGCTTCCTACGAGCAGTACTTC
-	TRBV2	few	TRBJ1-5	CASSEATRPQHF	TGTGCCAGCAGTGAAGCAACAAGGCCCCAGCATTTT
-	TRBV5-1	-	TRBJ2-7	CASSLRTGMPSSYEQYF	TGCGCCAGCAGCTTGCGGACTGGTATGCCCAGCTCCTACGAGCAGTACTTC
TRBD1	TRBV5-1	-	TRBJ2-3	CASSRQGPTDTQYF	TGCGCCAGCAGCCGACAGGGCCCTACAGATACGCAGTATTTT
-	TRBV9	-	TRBJ2-3	CASSATTGTYTDTQYF	TGTGCCAGCAGCGCTACAACAGGTACCTACACAGATACGCAGTATTTT
-	TRBV7-2	many	TRBJ2-3	CASSLANRGDTQYF	TGTGCCAGCAGCTTAGCGAATAGGGGGGATACGCAGTATTTT
TRBD1	TRBV28	-	TRBJ2-5	CASSLSGTGFRETQYF	TGTGCCAGCAGTTTATCTGGGACAGGGTTTAGGGAGACCCAGTACTTC
-	TRBV30	-	TRBJ1-2	CAWSPPLGGANYGYTF	TGTGCCTGGAGTCCCCCTCTTGGGGGGGCGAACTATGGCTACACCTTC
TRBD2	TRBV11-2	-	TRBJ2-4	CASSKRLAGYDIQYF	TGTGCCAGCAGCAAGCGACTAGCGGGATACGACATTCAGTACTTC
-	TRBV5-4	-	TRBJ1-4	CASSPGGENEKLFF	TGTGCCAGCAGCCCCGGAGGAGAAAATGAAAAACTGTTTTTT
TRBD1	TRBV7-2	-	TRBJ2-3	CASSLGRGQGDDTQYF	TGTGCCAGCAGCTTAGGCCGGGGACAGGGCGACGATACGCAGTATTTT
TRBD2	TRBV7-9	few	TRBJ2-1	CASSSLAGSSYNEQFF	TGTGCCAGCAGCTCACTAGCGGGTTCGTCCTACAATGAGCAGTTCTTC
-	TRBV3-1/TRBV3-2	-	TRBJ1-1	CASSQQGSEAFF	TGTGCCAGCAGCCAACAGGGCTCTGAAGCTTTCTTT
TRBD1	TRBV7-2	-	TRBJ1-3	CASSEGTAGNTIYF	TGTGCCAGCAGCGAAGGGACAGCTGGAAACACCATATATTTT
-	TRBV2	-	TRBJ1-5	CASSEDAGRVQPQHF	TGTGCCAGCAGTGAGGACGCGGGGAGAGTACAGCCCCAGCATTTT
-	TRBV29-1	-	TRBJ2-7	CSVAGTYEQYF	TGCAGCGTTGCCGGGACCTACGAGCAGTACTTC
TRBD2	TRBV6-1	-	TRBJ2-3	CASSDTAGDTDTQYF	TGTGCCAGCAGTGATACAGCGGGAGACACAGATACGCAGTATTTT
-	TRBV19	-	TRBJ1-5	CASSVSSGNQPQHF	TGTGCCAGTAGTGTCTCATCGGGCAATCAGCCCCAGCATTTT
TRBD2	TRBV5-1	-	TRBJ2-5	CASSPTSGSRKTQYF	TGCGCCAGCTCCCCCACTAGCGGGAGTAGAAAGACCCAGTACTTC
TRBD1	TRBV7-2	-	TRBJ2-7	CASSFDRGRGEQYF	TGTGCCAGCAGCTTTGACAGGGGGCGCGGCGAGCAGTACTTC
-	TRBV21-1	-	TRBJ1-5	CASSKVRVLNQPQHF	TGTGCCAGCAGCAAAGTGAGAGTCCTTAATCAGCCCCAGCATTTT
TRBD1	TRBV28	-	TRBJ1-4	CASSGTDIEKLFF	TGTGCCAGCAGTGGGACAGACATTGAAAAACTGTTTTTT
TRBD1	TRBV6-1	-	TRBJ2-1	CASSEKWTGVRASYNEQFF	TGTGCCAGCAGTGAAAAATGGACAGGGGTTCGGGCGTCCTACAATGAGCAGTTCTTC
-	TRBV7-2	few	TRBJ1-3	CASSLGQIGNTIYF	TGTGCCAGCAGCCTCGGACAGATTGGAAACACCATATATTTT
-	TRBV4-1	-	TRBJ2-5	CASSQDTAEETQYF	TGCGCCAGCAGCCAAGATACGGCGGAAGAGACCCAGTACTTC
-	TRBV4-1	-	TRBJ1-1	CASSQERQADTEAFF	TGCGCCAGCAGCCAAGAACGACAGGCGGACACTGAAGCTTTCTTT
TRBD1	TRBV28	-	TRBJ2-5	CASSLEGRGPGETQYF	TGTGCCAGCAGTTTAGAGGGCAGGGGGCCGGGAGAGACCCAGTACTTC
-	TRBV7-9	-	TRBJ2-7	CASSLGQFYEQYF	TGTGCCAGCAGCTTAGGACAGTTCTACGAGCAGTACTTC
-	TRBV19	once	TRBJ1-1	CASRAGVRNTEAFF	TGTGCCAGTAGGGCAGGGGTCCGGAACACTGAAGCTTTCTTT
TRBD1	TRBV3-1/TRBV3-2	-	TRBJ1-1	CASSLHGTGAEAFF	TGTGCCAGCAGCCTACACGGGACAGGGGCTGAAGCTTTCTTT
TRBD2	TRBV3-1/TRBV3-2	-	TRBJ2-7	CASSPLAGVDEQYF	TGTGCCAGCAGCCCATTAGCGGGAGTCGACGAGCAGTACTTC
TRBD1	TRBV6-6	-	TRBJ1-5	CASSYSTGTENQPQHF	TGTGCCAGCAGTTACTCGACCGGGACAGAAAATCAGCCCCAGCATTTT
TRBD1	TRBV19	-	TRBJ2-7	CATRQPGDSSREQYF	TGTGCCACAAGGCAGCCCGGGGACAGCTCGCGGGAGCAGTACTTC
TRBD1	TRBV7-9	-	TRBJ1-2	CASSIGQVLGYTF	TGTGCCAGCAGCATCGGACAGGTTCTTGGCTACACCTTC
TRBD2	TRBV2	-	TRBJ2-2	CASNPTSGSNTGELFF	TGTGCCAGCAACCCAACTAGCGGGAGTAACACCGGGGAGCTGTTTTTT
-	TRBV3-1/TRBV3-2	-	TRBJ2-6	CASSQGPTSSGANVLTF	TGTGCCAGCAGCCAAGGGCCTACTAGTTCTGGGGCCAACGTCCTGACTTTC